The source of this TCR beta chain is a study of cytomegalovirus exposure and HLA in healthy donors. Findings and caveats of the study: Associated with cytomegalovirus, according to the listing, were some 150 TCR beta chains. Later analysis found that TCR beta chains associated with HLA were more clonally expanded than other, equally common chains.

Turning to this clone: Its antigen is not identified.

Germline-derived CDR1 and CDR2 are SGHRS and YFSETQ. This CDR3 contains 14 residues. Trimming removed 4 bases at V and 8 bases at J, with 16 bases between. PCR amplification relied on 60 Vbeta primers (plus 13 Jbeta primers). Some clones are missing from TCRdb's copy, which holds only in-frame ones; the method was immunoSEQ multiplex PCR. The sample shows under 150,000 clones, around 79% of them seen only once. This receptor was identified in a female donor in good health and CMV-seronegative. V and J are TRBV5-1 and TRBJ2-1; maybe TRBD2 (5 bases). What was sequenced was PBMCs. CDR3 protein: CASSRGPQRDEQFF. In nucleotides, the CDR3 is TGCGCCAGCAGCCGAGGACCCCAGAGGGATGAGCAGTTCTTC.